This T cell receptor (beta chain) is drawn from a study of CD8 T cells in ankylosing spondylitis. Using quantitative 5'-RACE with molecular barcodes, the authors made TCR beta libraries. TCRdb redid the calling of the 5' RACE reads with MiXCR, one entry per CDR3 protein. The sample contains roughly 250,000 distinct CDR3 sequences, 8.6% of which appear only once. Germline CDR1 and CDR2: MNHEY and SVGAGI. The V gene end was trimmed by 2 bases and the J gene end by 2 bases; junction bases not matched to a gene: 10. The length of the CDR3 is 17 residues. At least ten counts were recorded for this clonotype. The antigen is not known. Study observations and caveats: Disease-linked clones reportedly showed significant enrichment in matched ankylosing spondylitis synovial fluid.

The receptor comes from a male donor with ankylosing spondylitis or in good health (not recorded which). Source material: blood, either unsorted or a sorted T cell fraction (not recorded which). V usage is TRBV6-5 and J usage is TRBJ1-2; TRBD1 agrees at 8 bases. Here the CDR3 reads CASSYQAGGGSNYGYTF. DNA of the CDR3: TGTGCCAGCAGTTACCAGGCAGGGGGCGGTTCGAACTATGGCTACACCTTC.